This T cell receptor beta chain was recorded in a study of beta chain features in type 1 diabetes. CDR3 length: 17 residues. Germline V CDR1 and CDR2: SGHTA, FQGNSA. V was trimmed by 1 base and J by 4 bases, leaving 17 bases between them. Study-wide results and caveats: The question of HLA type influencing TCRB rearrangement was one that remained unresolved here.

Investigators reverse transcribed all isolated RNA, so they sequenced expressed TCRB transcripts. Some clones are missing from TCRdb's copy, which holds only in-frame ones; the method was immunoSEQ multiplex PCR. This sample has 220,000 or so clones; 68% occur once, and the top ten carry around 0.05%. Turning to this clone: What it binds is not known.

Sequencing input: naive CD4+ T cells from blood. The TCR was taken from a man younger than 45 in good health. V gene TRBV7-2 combines with J gene TRBJ2-1; D remains ambiguous. This chain's CDR3 is CASSLVLQTLVYNEQFF. In DNA, the CDR3 is TGTGCCAGCAGCTTAGTCCTCCAAACCCTGGTTTACAATGAGCAGTTCTTC.